What follows is one TCR beta chain and its context. TCRdb keeps only in-frame clones here, not all; method: immunoSEQ multiplex PCR. The top ten hold 8% to 10% of the sample, which has 350 to 450 clones, about four fifths seen once. The data belong to a study of follicular helper T cells after annual influenza vaccination. Indicated time point: 2014-2015 season, 7 days after vaccination. Per time point, about 35-110 mL of blood was sampled. CDR1 is KGHSH, CDR2 LQKENI, per germline. Trimming took 4 bases from V and 4 from J, leaving 11 bases between them. The CDR3 covers 14 residues. J is TRBJ1-3 and V is TRBV18, with D tentatively TRBD1 (6 bases). The sequence came from an adult who received the influenza vaccine. The sequenced sample was CXCR5+ CD38+ circulating T follicular helper cells from blood, obtained 7 days after influenza vaccination. Subset here: circulating Tfh, non-naive CD4+CXCR5+PD-1+ (ICOS+CD38+ or ICOS-CD38-). CDR3 residues: CASSLGQFGNTIYF. For the CDR3, the DNA is TGTGCCAGCTCACTCGGACAGTTCGGAAACACCATATATTTT.